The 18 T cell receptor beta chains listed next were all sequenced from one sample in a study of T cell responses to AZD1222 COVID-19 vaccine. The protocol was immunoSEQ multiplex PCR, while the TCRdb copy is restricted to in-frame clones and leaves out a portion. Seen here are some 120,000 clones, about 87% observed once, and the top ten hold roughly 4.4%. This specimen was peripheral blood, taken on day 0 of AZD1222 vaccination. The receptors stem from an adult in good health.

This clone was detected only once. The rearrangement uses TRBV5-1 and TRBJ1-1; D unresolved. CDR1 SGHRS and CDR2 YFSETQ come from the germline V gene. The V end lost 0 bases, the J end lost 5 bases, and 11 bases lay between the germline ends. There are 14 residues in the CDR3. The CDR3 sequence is CASSLAATTTEAFF. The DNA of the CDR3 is TGCGCCAGCAGCTTGGCCGCGACAACTACTGAAGCTTTCTTT.

CDR3 region: CASSTGTITGELFF. The CDR3 nucleotides are TGTGCCAGCAGCACGGGGACCATCACCGGGGAGCTGTTTTTT. V usage is TRBV11-3 and J usage is TRBJ2-2; D might be TRBD1 or TRBD2, each matching 5 bases. The germline V and J ends were trimmed by 5 bases and 4 bases, with 11 bases remaining between them. Germline lookup yields CDR1 SGHNT and CDR2 YENEEA. The CDR3 contains 14 residues.

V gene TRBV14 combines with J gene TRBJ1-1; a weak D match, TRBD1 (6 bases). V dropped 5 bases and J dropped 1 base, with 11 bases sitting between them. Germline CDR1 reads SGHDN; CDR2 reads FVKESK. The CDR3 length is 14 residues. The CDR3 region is CASSWDTKNTEAFF. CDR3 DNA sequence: TGTGCCAGCAGCTGGGACACGAAGAACACTGAAGCTTTCTTT.

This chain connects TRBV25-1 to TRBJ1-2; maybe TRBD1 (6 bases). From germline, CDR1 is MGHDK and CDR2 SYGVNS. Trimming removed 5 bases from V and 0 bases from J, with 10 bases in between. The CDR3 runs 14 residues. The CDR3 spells CASSPGTPNYGYTF. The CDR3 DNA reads TGTGCCAGCAGTCCAGGGACACCTAACTATGGCTACACCTTC.

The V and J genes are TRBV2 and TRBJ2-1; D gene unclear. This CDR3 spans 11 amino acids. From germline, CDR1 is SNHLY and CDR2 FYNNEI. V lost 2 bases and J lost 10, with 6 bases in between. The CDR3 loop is CASSEKPEQFF. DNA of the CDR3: TGTGCCAGCAGTGAAAAACCCGAGCAGTTCTTC.

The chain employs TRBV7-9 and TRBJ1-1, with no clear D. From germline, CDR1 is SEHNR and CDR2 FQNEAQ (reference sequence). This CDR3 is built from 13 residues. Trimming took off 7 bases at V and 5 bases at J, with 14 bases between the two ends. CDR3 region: CASTLASRTEAFF. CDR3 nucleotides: TGTGCCAGCACTTTGGCGAGCCGAACTGAAGCTTTCTTT.

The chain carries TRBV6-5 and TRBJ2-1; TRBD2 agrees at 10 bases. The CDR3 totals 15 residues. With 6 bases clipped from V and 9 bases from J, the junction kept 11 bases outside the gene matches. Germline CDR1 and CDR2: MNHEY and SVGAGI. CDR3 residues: CASRPLAGAAGEQFF. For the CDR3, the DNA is TGTGCCAGCAGGCCTCTAGCGGGGGCGGCCGGTGAGCAGTTCTTC.

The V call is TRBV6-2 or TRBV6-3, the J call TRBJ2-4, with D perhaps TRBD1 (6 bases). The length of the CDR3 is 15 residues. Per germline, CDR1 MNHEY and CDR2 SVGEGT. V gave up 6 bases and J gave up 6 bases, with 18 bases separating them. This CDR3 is CASSPGHSGVNIQYF. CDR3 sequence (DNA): TGTGCCAGCAGCCCGGGACATTCCGGGGTAAACATTCAGTACTTC.

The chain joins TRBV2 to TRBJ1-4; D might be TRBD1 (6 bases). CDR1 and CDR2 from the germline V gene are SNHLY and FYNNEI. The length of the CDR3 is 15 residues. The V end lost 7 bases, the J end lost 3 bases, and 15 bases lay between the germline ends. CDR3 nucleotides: TGTGCCAGCACTGGAACAGGGATGGCTAATGAAAAACTGTTTTTT. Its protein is CASTGTGMANEKLFF. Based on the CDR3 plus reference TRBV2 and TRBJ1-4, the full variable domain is EPEVTQTPSHQVTQMGQEVILRCVPISNHLYFYWYRQILGQKVEFLVSFYNNEISEKSEIFDDQFSVERPDGSNFTLKIRSTKLEDSAMYFCASTGTGMANEKLFFGSGTQLSVL.

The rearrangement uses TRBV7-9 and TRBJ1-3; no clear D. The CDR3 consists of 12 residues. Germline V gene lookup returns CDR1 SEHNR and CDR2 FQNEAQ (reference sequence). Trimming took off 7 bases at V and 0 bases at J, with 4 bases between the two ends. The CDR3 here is CASTVSGNTIYF. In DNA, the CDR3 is TGTGCCAGCACTGTCTCTGGAAACACCATATATTTT.

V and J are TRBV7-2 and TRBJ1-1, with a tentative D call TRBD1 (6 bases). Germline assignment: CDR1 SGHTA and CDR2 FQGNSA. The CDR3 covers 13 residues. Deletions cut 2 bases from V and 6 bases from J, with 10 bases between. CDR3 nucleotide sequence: TGTGCCAGCAGCTTATGGGGGGGCTCTGAAGCTTTCTTT. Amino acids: CASSLWGGSEAFF.

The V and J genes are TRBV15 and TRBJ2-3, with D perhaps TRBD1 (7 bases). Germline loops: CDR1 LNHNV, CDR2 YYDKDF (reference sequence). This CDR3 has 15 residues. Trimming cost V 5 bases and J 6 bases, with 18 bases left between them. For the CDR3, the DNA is TGTGCCACCAGCCGCGGAGGGGGCGCATCCGATACGCAGTATTTT. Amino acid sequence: CATSRGGGASDTQYF. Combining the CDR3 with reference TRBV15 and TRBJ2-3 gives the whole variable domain DAMVIQNPRYQVTQFGKPVTLSCSQTLNHNVMYWYQQKSSQAPKLLFHYYDKDFNNEADTPDNFQSRRPNTSFCFLDIRSPGLGDTAMYLCATSRGGGASDTQYFGPGTRLTVL.

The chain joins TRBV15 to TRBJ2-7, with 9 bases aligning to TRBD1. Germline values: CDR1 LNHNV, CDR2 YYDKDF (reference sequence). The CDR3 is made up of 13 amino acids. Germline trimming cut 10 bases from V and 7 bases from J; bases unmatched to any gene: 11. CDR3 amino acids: CAKTGTGSWEQYF. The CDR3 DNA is TGTGCCAAAACCGGGACAGGGTCGTGGGAGCAGTACTTC.

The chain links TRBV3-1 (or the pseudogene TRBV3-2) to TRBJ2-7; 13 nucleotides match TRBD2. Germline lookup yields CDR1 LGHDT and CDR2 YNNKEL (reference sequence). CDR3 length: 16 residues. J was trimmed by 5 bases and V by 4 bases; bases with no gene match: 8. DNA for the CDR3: TGTGCCAGCAGCCCCGGACTAGCGGGAGTAGCCCACGAGCAGTACTTC. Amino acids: CASSPGLAGVAHEQYF.

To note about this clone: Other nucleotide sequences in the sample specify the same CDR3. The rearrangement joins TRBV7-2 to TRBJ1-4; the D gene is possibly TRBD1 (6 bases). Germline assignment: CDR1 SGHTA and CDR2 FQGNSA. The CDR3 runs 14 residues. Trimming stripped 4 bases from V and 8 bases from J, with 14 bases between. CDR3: CASSSQGGREKLFF. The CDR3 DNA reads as TGTGCCAGCAGCTCACAGGGTGGAAGGGAAAAACTGTTTTTT.

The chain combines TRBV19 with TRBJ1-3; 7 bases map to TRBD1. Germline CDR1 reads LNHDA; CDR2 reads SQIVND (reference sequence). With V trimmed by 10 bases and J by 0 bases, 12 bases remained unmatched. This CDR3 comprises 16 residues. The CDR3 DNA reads TGTGCCACAATTCAACCGGGACAGATCTCTGGAAACACCATATATTTT. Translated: CATIQPGQISGNTIYF.

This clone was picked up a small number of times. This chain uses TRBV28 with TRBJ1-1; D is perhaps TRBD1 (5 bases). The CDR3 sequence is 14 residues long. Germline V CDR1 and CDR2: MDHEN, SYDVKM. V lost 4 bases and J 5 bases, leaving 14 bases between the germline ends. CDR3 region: CASSSQTGGTEAFF. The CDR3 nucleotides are TGTGCCAGCAGTTCCCAGACCGGGGGGACTGAAGCTTTCTTT.

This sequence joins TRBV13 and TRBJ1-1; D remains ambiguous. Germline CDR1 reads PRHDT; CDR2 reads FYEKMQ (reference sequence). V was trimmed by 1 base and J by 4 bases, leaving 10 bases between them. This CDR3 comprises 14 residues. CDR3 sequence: CASSLARKGTEAFF. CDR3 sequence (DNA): TGTGCCAGCAGCTTAGCGCGCAAGGGCACTGAAGCTTTCTTT.